The clone carrying this T cell receptor beta chain came up a few times. V shed 1 base, J shed 5 bases, and the junction held 9 bases outside the gene matches. The CDR3 spans 17 residues. Germline V CDR1 and CDR2: LGHDT, YNNKEL (reference sequence). Time point in this sample: patch test 2, 6 weeks after DPC sensitization. Described treatment: therapeutic diphenylcyclopropenone sensitization with weekly scalp DPC. Total RNA was extracted from unfractionated whole blood. The source of the sample is a study of human T cells and chemical hapten exposure. Study information: During the roughly 24-week study period, patients had diphenylcyclopropenone applied to the scalp every week. Patch tests of 0.01% DPC on the upper back were read at 6 days.

Unique molecular identifiers were linked by the library to individual cDNA molecules. TCRdb re-derived calls from the RACE reads in MiXCR, one entry per CDR3 protein. Of roughly 43,000 distinct CDR3 sequences in the sample, approximately 9.7% were seen once. Sequencing used whole blood, obtained in connection with sensitization to the hapten diphenylcyclopropenone (DPC). The TCR was taken from a woman aged 30 to 39 with alopecia areata. Some clones in this sample may be carry-over from other donors' samples. The rearrangement joins TRBV3-1 to TRBJ2-3; 10 nucleotides align to TRBD2. This CDR3 reads CASSQGLERGGVDTQYF. The CDR3 DNA is TGTGCCAGCAGCCAAGGGCTCGAGCGGGGGGGCGTAGATACGCAGTATTTT.